The entry below describes one TCR beta chain. The antigen is undetermined. Several immunoSEQ plates held equal portions of the genomic DNA taken from each subset. TCRdb keeps only in-frame clones here, not all; method: immunoSEQ multiplex PCR. Here the sample spans 2 million to 2.5 million clones, approximately 93% being singletons. Donors included only healthy HIV-negative adults lacking recent acute infections or vaccinations. The record originates from a study of shared clonotypes between healthy human individuals. Study observations and caveats: In this cohort, only blood was sampled, and tissue repertoires likely differ.

The CDR3 sequence is 15 residues long. V lost 5 bases, J lost 5 bases, and 4 bases stayed unmatched. CDR1 and CDR2 from the germline V gene are SGHTA and FQGTGA. Sequencing input: naive CD4+ T cells from PBMCs. This sample's subset: CD45RA+ positively selected. The chain joins TRBV7-3 to TRBJ2-1; 12 bases map to TRBD2. The TCR was taken from a man between 18 and 29 years old in good health. Some clones in this sample may be carry-over from other donors' samples. The DNA for the CDR3 is TGTGCCAGCAGCGCAAGACTAGCGGGAGACAATGAGCAGTTCTTC. It specifies CASSARLAGDNEQFF.